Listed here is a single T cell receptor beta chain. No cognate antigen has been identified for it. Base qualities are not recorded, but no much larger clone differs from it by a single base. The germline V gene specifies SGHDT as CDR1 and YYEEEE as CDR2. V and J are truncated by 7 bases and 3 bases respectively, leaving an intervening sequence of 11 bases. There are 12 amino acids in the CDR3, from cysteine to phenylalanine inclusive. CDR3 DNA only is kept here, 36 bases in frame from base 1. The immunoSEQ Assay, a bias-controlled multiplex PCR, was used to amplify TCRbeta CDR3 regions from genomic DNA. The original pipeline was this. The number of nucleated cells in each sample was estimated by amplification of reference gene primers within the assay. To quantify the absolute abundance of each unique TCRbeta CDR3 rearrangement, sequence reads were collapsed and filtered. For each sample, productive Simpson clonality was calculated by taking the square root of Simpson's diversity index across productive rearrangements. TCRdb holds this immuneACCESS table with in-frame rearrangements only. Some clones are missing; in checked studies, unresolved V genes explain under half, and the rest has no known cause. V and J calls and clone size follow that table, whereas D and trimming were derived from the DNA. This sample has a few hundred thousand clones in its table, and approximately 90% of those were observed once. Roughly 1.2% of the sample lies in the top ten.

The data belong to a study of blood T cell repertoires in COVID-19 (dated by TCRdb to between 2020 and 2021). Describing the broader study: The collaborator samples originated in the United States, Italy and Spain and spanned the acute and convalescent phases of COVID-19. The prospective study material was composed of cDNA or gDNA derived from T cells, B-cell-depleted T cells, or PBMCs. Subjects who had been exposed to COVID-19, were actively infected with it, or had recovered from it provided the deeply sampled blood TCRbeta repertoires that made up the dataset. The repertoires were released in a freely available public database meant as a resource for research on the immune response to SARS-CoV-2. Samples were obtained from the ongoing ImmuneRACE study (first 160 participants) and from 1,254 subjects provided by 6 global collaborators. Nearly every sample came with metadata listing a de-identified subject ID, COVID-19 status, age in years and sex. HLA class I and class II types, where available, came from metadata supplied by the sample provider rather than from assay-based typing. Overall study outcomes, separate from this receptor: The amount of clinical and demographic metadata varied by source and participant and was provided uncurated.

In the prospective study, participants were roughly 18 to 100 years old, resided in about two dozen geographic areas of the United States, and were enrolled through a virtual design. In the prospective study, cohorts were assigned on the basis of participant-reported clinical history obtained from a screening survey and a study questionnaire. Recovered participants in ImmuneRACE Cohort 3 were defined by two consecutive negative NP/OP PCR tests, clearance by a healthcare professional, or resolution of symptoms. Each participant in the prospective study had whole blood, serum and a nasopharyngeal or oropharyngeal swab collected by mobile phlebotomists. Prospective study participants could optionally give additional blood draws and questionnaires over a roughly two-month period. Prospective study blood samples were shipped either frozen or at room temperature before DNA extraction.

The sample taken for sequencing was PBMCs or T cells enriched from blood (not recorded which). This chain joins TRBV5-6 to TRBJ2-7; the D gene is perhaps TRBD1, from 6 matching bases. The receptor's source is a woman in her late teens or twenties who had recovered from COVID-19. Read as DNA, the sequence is TGTGCCAGCCGGCGCAGGGGCTACGAGCAGTACTTC. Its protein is CASRRRGYEQYF.